The present entry profiles one TCR beta chain with its context. No antigen is known for it. This sample is drawn from a study of T cells in Graves' hyperthyroidism and ophthalmopathy. General study points: From stable hyperthyroidism, ophthalmopathy was separated by a 13 V-J model.

TCR beta CDR3 regions were amplified from RNA. The study used the HTBI primer set for a first-round RT-PCR of the TCR CDR3. TCRdb fed the multiplex PCR reads into MiXCR, producing one record per CDR3 protein. The sample carries around 300,000 distinct CDR3 sequences, around 14% recorded once. Looked up from germline, CDR1 is LGHDT and CDR2 is YNNKEL (reference sequence). Trimming removed 4 bases from V and 1 base from J, with 10 bases in between. The length of the CDR3 is 14 residues. Sequencing used blood. This sequence was found in a woman aged 25 to 39 with Graves' hyperthyroidism. V is TRBV3-1 and J is TRBJ1-1, with D possibly TRBD1 on 6 matching bases. CDR3 DNA: TGTGCCAGCAGCCCCGGGACAACGAACACTGAAGCTTTCTTT. This gives the protein CASSPGTTNTEAFF. Supplemented by reference TRBV3-1 and TRBJ1-1, the full variable domain reads DTAVSQTPKYLVTQMGNDKSIKCEQNLGHDTMYWYKQDSKKFLKIMFSYNNKELIINETVPNRFSPKSPDKAHLNLHINSLELGDSAVYFCASSPGTTNTEAFFGQGTRLTVV.